This T cell receptor beta chain was found in a study of beta chain features in type 1 diabetes. The CDR3 runs 14 residues. Germline values: CDR1 MGHRA, CDR2 YSYEKL. V was cut by 1 base and J by 0 bases, with 6 bases left in between. This clone turned up a few times. Its antigen is currently unknown. Study results and limitations: Type 1 diabetes patients showed fewer insertions and more deletions at VDJ junctions.

Every isolated RNA sample was fully reverse transcribed, so sequencing captured expressed TCRB transcripts. Here immunoSEQ multiplex PCR was the method, and the copy in TCRdb shows in-frame clones only, minus some. The sample carries approximately 120,000 clones, less than 40% recorded once. Sequencing was carried out using stem cell memory CD4+ T cells from blood. The sequence was collected from a woman younger than 35 in good health. This rearrangement joins TRBV4-1 to TRBJ1-1; D is uncertain. CDR3 DNA: TGCGCCAGCAGCCAAGTTGGCTTGAACACTGAAGCTTTCTTT. Protein product: CASSQVGLNTEAFF.